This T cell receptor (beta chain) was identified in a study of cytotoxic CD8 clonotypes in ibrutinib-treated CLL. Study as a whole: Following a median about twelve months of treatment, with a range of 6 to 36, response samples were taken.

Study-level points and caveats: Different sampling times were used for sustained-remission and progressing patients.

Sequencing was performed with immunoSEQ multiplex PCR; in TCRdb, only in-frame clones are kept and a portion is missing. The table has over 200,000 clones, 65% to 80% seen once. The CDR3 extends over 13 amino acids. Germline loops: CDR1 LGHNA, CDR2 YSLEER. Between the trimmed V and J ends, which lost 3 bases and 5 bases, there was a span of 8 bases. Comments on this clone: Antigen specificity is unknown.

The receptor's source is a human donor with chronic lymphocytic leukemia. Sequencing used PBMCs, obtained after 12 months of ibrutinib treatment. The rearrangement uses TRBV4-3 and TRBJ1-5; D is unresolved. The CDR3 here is CASSQRGHQPQHF. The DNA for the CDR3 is TGCGCCAGCAGCCAGAGAGGGCATCAGCCCCAGCATTTT.